A single sample is the source of the 4 T cell receptor beta chains below, sequenced in a study of blood T cell repertoires in COVID-19. Measured with immunoSEQ multiplex PCR; TCRdb has only the in-frame clones, and not every one. The sample includes a few hundred thousand clones, approximately 87% of them seen just once. Material for sequencing was PBMCs or T cells enriched from blood (not recorded which). These receptors were obtained from a woman between 45 and 60 years old who had recovered from COVID-19.

The chain couples TRBV5-6 to TRBJ2-2; D may be TRBD1 (6 bases). Germline lookup yields CDR1 SGHDT and CDR2 YYEEEE. The V end lost 2 bases, the J end lost 1 base, and 9 bases lay between the germline ends. The CDR3 loop spans 15 amino acids. The CDR3 spells CASSLRTVNTGELFF. CDR3 sequence (DNA): TGTGCCAGCAGCTTAAGGACAGTGAACACCGGGGAGCTGTTTTTT.

The genes are TRBV2 and TRBJ2-3; TRBD2 aligns across 7 bases. V dropped 4 bases and J dropped 4; count of bases not matched to a gene: 5. From germline, CDR1 is SNHLY and CDR2 FYNNEI. CDR3 length equals 14 residues. For the CDR3, the DNA is TGTGCCAGCAGTGCAGCGGGGCGGCCAGATACGCAGTATTTT. It is translated as CASSAAGRPDTQYF.

V usage is TRBV7-9 and J usage is TRBJ2-2; tentative D call: TRBD1 (5 bases). Germline V CDR1 and CDR2: SEHNR, FQNEAQ (reference sequence). The CDR3 is 14 residues long. Deletions cut 5 bases from V and 1 base from J, with 8 bases between. CDR3: CASSPDKNTGELFF. Written as DNA, the CDR3 is TGTGCCAGCAGCCCGGACAAGAACACCGGGGAGCTGTTTTTT.

V is TRBV29-1 and J is TRBJ1-5; 7 positions match TRBD1. This CDR3 is built from 14 residues. From germline, CDR1 is SQVTM and CDR2 ANQGSEA. J was trimmed by 5 bases and V by 7 bases; bases with no gene match: 11. The CDR3 sequence: CSGTDREGYQPQHF. The CDR3 DNA sequence: TGCAGCGGTACCGACAGGGAAGGGTATCAGCCCCAGCATTTT.